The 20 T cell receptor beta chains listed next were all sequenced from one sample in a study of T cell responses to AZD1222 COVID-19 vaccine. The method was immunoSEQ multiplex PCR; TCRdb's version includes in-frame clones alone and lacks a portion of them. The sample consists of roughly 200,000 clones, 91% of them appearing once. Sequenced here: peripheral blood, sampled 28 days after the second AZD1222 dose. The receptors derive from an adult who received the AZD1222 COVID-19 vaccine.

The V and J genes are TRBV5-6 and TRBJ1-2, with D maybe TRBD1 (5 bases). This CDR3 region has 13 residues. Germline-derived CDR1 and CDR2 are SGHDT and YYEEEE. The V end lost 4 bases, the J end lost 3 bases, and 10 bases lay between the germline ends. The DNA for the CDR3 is TGTGCCAGCAGCAGGGACCGATACTATGGCTACACCTTC. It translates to CASSRDRYYGYTF.

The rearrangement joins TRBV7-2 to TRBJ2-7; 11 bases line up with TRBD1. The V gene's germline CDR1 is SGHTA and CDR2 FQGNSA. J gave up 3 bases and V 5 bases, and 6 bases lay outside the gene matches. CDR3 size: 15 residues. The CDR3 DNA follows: TGTGCCAGCAGCCCACGGGACAGGGGGAGCTACGAGCAGTACTTC. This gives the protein CASSPRDRGSYEQYF.

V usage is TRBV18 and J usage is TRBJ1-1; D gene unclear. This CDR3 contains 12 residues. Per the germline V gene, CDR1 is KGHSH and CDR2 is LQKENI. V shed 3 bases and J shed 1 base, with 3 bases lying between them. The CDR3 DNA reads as TGTGCCAGCTCACCGGCGAACACTGAAGCTTTCTTT. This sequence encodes CASSPANTEAFF.

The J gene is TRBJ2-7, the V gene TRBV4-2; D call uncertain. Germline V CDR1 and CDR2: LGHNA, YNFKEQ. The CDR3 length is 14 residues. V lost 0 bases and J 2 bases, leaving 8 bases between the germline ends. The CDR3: CASSQDLTAYEQYF. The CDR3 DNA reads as TGTGCCAGCAGCCAAGACCTGACGGCCTACGAGCAGTACTTC.

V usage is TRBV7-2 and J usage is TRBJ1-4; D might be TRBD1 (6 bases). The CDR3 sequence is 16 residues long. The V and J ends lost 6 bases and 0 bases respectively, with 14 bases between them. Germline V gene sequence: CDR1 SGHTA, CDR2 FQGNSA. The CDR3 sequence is CASSAAGATTNEKLFF. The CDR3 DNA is TGTGCCAGCAGTGCAGCGGGGGCCACAACTAATGAAAAACTGTTTTTT. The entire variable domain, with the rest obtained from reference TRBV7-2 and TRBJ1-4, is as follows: GAGVSQSPSNKVTEKGKDVELRCDPISGHTALYWYRQSLGQGLEFLIYFQGNSAPDKSGLPSDRFSAERTGGSVSTLTIQRTQQEDSAVYLCASSAAGATTNEKLFFGSGTQLSVL.

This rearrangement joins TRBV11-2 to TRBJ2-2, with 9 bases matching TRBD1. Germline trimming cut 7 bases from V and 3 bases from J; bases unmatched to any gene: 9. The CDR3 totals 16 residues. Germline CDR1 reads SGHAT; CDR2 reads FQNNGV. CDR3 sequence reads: CASTREGQGYTGELFF. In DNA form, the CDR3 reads TGTGCCAGCACACGGGAAGGACAGGGGTACACCGGGGAGCTGTTTTTT.

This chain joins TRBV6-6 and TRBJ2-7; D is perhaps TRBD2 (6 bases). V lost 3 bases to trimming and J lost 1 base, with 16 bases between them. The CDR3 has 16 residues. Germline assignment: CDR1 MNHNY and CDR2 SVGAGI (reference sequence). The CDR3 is CASSYIFAGGSYEQYF. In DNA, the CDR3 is TGTGCCAGCAGTTATATTTTTGCCGGGGGATCCTACGAGCAGTACTTC.

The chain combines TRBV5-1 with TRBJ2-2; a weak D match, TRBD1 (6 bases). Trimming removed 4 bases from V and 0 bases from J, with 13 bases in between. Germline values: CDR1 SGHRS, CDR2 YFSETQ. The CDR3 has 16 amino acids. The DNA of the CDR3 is TGCGCCAGCAGCGCACAGGGCGCAACGAACACCGGGGAGCTGTTTTTT. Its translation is CASSAQGATNTGELFF.

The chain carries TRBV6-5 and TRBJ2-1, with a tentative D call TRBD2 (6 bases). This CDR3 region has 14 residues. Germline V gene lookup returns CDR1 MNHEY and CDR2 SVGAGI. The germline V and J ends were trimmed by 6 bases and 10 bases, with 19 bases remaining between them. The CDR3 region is CASSPYGAGWEQFF. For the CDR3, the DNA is TGTGCCAGCAGCCCCTATGGAGCGGGCTGGGAGCAGTTCTTC.

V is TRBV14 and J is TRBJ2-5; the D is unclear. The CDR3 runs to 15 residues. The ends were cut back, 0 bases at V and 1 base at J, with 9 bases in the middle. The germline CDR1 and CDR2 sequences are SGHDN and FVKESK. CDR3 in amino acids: CASSQDLRVQETQYF. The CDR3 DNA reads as TGTGCCAGCAGCCAAGATTTAAGGGTCCAAGAGACCCAGTACTTC.

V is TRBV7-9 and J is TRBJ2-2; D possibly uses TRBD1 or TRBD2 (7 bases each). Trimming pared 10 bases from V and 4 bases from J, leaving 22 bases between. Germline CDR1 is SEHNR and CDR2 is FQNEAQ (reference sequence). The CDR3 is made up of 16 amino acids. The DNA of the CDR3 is TGTGCCACCATAGGGGGAGGGGACAGACGCACCGGGGAGCTGTTTTTT. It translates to CATIGGGDRRTGELFF.

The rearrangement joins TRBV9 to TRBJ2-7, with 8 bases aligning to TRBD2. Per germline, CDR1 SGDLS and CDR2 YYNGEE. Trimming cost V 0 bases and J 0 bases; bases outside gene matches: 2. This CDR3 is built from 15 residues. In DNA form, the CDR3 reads TGTGCCAGCAGCGTAGCTAGCGGGCCCTCCTACGAGCAGTACTTC. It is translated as CASSVASGPSYEQYF. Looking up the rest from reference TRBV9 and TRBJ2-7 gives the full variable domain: DSGVTQTPKHLITATGQRVTLRCSPRSGDLSVYWYQQSLDQGLQFLIQYYNGEERAKGNILERFSAQQFPDLHSELNLSSLELGDSALYFCASSVASGPSYEQYFGPGTRLTVT.

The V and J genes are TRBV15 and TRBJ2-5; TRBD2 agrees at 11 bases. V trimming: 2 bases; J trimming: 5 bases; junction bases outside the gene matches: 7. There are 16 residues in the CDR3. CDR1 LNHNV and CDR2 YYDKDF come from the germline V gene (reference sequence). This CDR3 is CATSRISGRAEETQYF. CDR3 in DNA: TGTGCCACCAGCAGAATTAGCGGGAGGGCCGAGGAGACCCAGTACTTC.

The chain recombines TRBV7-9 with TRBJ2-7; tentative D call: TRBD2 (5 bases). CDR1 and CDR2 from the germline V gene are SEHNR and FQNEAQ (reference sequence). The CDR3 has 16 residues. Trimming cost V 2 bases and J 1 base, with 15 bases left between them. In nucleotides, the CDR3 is TGTGCCAGCAGCTTAACGTTCGGGGTGGGGTCCTACGAGCAGTACTTC. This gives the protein CASSLTFGVGSYEQYF.

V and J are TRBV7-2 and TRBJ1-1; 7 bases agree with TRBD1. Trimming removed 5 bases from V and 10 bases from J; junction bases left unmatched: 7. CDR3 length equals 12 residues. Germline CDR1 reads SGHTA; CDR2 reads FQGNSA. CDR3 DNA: TGTGCCAGCAGCCACACCCAGGGGGGAGCTTTCTTT. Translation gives CASSHTQGGAFF. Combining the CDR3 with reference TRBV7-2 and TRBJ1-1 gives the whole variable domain GAGVSQSPSNKVTEKGKDVELRCDPISGHTALYWYRQSLGQGLEFLIYFQGNSAPDKSGLPSDRFSAERTGGSVSTLTIQRTQQEDSAVYLCASSHTQGGAFFGQGTRLTVV.

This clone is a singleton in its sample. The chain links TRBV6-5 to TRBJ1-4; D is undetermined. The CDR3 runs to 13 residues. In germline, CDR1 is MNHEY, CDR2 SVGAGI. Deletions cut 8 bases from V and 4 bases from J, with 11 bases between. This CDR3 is CASSPGLNEKLFF. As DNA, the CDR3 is TGTGCCAGCTCTCCGGGTCTTAATGAAAAACTGTTTTTT.

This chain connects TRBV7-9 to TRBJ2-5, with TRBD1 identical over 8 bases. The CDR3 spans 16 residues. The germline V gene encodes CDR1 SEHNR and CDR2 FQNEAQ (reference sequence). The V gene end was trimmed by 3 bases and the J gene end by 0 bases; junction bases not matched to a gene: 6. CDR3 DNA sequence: TGTGCCAGCAGCTTTACTGGACAGGGCCACCAAGAGACCCAGTACTTC. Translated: CASSFTGQGHQETQYF.

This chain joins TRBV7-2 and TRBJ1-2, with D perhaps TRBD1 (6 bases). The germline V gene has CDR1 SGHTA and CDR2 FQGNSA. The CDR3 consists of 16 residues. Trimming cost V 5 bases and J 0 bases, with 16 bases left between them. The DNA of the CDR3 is TGTGCCAGCAGCCCCACCCCAGACAGGCCTAACTATGGCTACACCTTC. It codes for CASSPTPDRPNYGYTF.

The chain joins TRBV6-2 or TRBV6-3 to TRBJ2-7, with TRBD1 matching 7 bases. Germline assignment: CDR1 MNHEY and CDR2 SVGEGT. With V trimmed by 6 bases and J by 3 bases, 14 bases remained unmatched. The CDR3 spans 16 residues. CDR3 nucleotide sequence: TGTGCCAGCAGCACCGGACAGACAGGGATGGTCTACGAGCAGTACTTC. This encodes CASSTGQTGMVYEQYF.

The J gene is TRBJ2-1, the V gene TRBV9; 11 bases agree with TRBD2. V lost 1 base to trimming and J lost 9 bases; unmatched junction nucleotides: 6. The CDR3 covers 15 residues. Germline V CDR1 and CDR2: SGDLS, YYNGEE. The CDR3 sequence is CASSVFSGGAAEQFF. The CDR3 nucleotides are TGTGCCAGCAGCGTATTTAGCGGGGGGGCCGCTGAGCAGTTCTTC. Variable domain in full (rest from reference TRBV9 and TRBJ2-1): DSGVTQTPKHLITATGQRVTLRCSPRSGDLSVYWYQQSLDQGLQFLIQYYNGEERAKGNILERFSAQQFPDLHSELNLSSLELGDSALYFCASSVFSGGAAEQFFGPGTRLTVL.